This TCR beta chain was identified during a study of OX40 agonist ivuxolimab in advanced cancers. At the level of the study: Treatment of patients was with ivuxolimab, an agonistic anti-OX40 (CD134) antibody.

The germline V gene encodes CDR1 MNHEY and CDR2 SMNVEV (reference sequence). Trimming at V came to 2 bases and at J to 7 bases, leaving 6 bases not matched to a gene. The CDR3 totals 15 residues. Exclusion of a patient followed from autoimmune disease history or systemic immunosuppression. The assay was immunoSEQ multiplex PCR, and TCRdb's table has in-frame clones only and misses some. The data hold under 90,000 clones, with roughly 93% observed a single time. Sample: CD4+ or CD8+ T cells sorted from blood, taken in a trial of the OX40 agonist ivuxolimab. The source is an adult with an advanced solid tumor such as melanoma, head and neck, liver or kidney cancer. V and J are TRBV27 and TRBJ1-1, with 11 positions matching TRBD1. The CDR3 reads CASSLGGTGGIEAFF. CDR3 DNA: TGTGCCAGCAGTTTAGGAGGGACAGGGGGGATTGAAGCTTTCTTT.